One and the same sample provided the 25 T cell receptor beta chains below, sequenced in a study of tumor and adjacent non-tumor tissue in lung cancer. This sample's RNA came from whole unsorted tissue. TCRbeta libraries were built with three rounds of nested PCR, modified from ARM-PCR. One entry per CDR3 protein, called by TCRdb with MiXCR from the multiplex PCR reads. This table has about 110,000 distinct CDR3 sequences, approximately 84% appearing once. Material for sequencing was lung tumor tissue. These receptors came from a man in his 70s with non-small cell lung cancer.

Many counts were recorded for this clonotype. This rearrangement joins TRBV6-2 or TRBV6-3 to TRBJ1-2, with D uncertain. This CDR3 is built from 16 residues. Germline loops: CDR1 MNHEY, CDR2 SVGEGT. V lost 2 bases, J lost 2 bases, and 15 bases lay in between. CDR3 protein: CASSYGHSFLNYGYTF. The CDR3 DNA reads TGTGCCAGCAGTTACGGTCACAGTTTCTTGAACTATGGCTACACCTTC.

This clonotype appeared a few times. One junction end disagrees with the germline gene, perhaps due to a read error. The rearrangement links TRBV20-1 to TRBJ2-7; no firm D call. In germline, CDR1 is DFQATT, CDR2 SNEGSKA (reference sequence). This CDR3 spans 14 amino acids. DNA of the CDR3: TGCAGTGTCAGACAAGGGTCGTCGACCTACGGGCAGTACTTC. It encodes CSVRQGSSTYGQYF.

The chain joins TRBV10-3 to TRBJ2-1, with 9 bases identical to TRBD2. V shed 0 bases and J 5 bases; nucleotides not matched to a gene: 8. In germline, CDR1 is ENHRY, CDR2 SYGVKD. The CDR3 totals 17 residues. The CDR3 spells CAISESRASGDNNEQFF. The CDR3 bases are TGTGCCATCAGTGAGTCTCGGGCTAGCGGGGACAACAATGAGCAGTTCTTC.

This clonotype was detected only once. The junction shows a germline mismatch at one end, possibly a read error. V usage is TRBV29-1 and J usage is TRBJ1-1; no reliable D call. The CDR3 totals 12 residues. CDR1 is SQVTM and CDR2 is ANQGSEA in the germline V gene. In DNA form, the CDR3 reads TGCAACGTTGTGGCAGATAGGCCTGAAGCTTTCTTT. This gives the protein CNVVADRPEAFF.

This chain joins TRBV6-6 and TRBJ2-3, with 7 bases aligning to TRBD1. Per germline, CDR1 MNHNY and CDR2 SVGAGI (reference sequence). This CDR3 comprises 14 residues. J gave up 2 bases and V 5 bases, and 4 bases lay outside the gene matches. CDR3 nucleotides: TGTGCCAGCAGTCGGACAGGCTTCACAGATACGCAGTATTTT. Translated: CASSRTGFTDTQYF.

On this clonotype: The junction departs from germline at one end; a sequencing error may be responsible. The chain has TRBV4-2 and TRBJ1-6; D gene unclear. The CDR3 is 15 amino acids. Germline values: CDR1 LGHNA, CDR2 YNFKEQ. The CDR3 DNA follows: TGTGCCAACAGCCAATCATTCGGAAATGGTTCGCCCCTCCACTTT. This sequence encodes CANSQSFGNGSPLHF.

With respect to this clonotype: A read error may account for a junction end that differs from germline. The CDR3: CASSWTWELEKLFF. Here the CDR3 DNA reads TGTGCCAGCAGTTGGACATGGGAATTGGAAAAGCTGTTTTTT. The rearrangement links TRBV28 to TRBJ1-4; a possible D gene is TRBD1 (5 bases). The germline V gene encodes CDR1 MDHEN and CDR2 SYDVKM. The CDR3 has 14 residues.

This clonotype was found a few times. A much larger clone sits a single nucleotide away, making a read error possible. The chain joins TRBV28 to TRBJ2-1; 9 bases fit TRBD1. CDR1 and CDR2 from the germline V gene are MDHEN and SYDVKM. This CDR3 spans 14 amino acids. CDR3 in DNA: TGTGCCAGCAGACCCGGACAGGGGAGGAATGAGCAGTTATTC. Translating it yields CASRPGQGRNEQLF. Supplemented by reference TRBV28 and TRBJ2-1, the full variable domain reads DVKVTQSSRYLVKRTGEKVFLECVQDMDHENMFWYRQDPGLGLRLIYFSYDVKMKEKGDIPEGYSVSREKKERFSLILESASTNQTSMYLCASRPGQGRNEQLFGPGTRLTVL.

About this clonotype: The conserved closing phenylalanine or tryptophan is absent in this CDR3, likely reflecting a read error. V is TRBV11-1 and J is TRBJ2-7, with a tentative D call TRBD1 (5 bases). This CDR3 contains 17 residues. Germline CDR1 is SGHAT and CDR2 is FQDESV (reference sequence). In DNA form, the CDR3 reads TGTGCCAGTAGCTTAAGTGTCTTGGGCAGGGAAGAGCACGAGCAGTACTCC. Its translation: CASSLSVLGREEHEQYS.

About this clonotype: The junction does not match germline at one end; this may be a read error. The chain carries TRBV29-1 and TRBJ1-2; 7 bases match TRBD1. Germline values: CDR1 SQVTM, CDR2 ANQGSEA. This CDR3 region has 13 residues. DNA for the CDR3: TGCAGCGTTGGGACAGGTGAATACTATGGTTACACCTTC. This encodes CSVGTGEYYGYTF.

J is TRBJ1-2 and V is TRBV4-1; D is perhaps TRBD1 (5 bases). The CDR3 has 16 amino acids. V dropped 10 bases and J dropped 4 bases, with 25 bases sitting between them. CDR1 and CDR2 (germline): MGHRA, YSYEKL. CDR3 nucleotide sequence: TGCGCCAACAACCAGGCTCAGGGTTTTGCTTCCTATGGCTACACCTTC. Its translation: CANNQAQGFASYGYTF.

Turning to this clonotype: A junction boundary mismatches the germline segment, possibly from a read error. The chain links TRBV11-2 to TRBJ2-3; possibly TRBD1 for D (5 bases). This CDR3 is built from 16 residues. CDR1 is SGHAT, CDR2 FQNNGV, per germline. The CDR3 bases are TGTGCCAGCCGCTTAACTCAGGGTGGAAGCACGGATACGCAGTACTTT. This encodes CASRLTQGGSTDTQYF.

Of note for this clonotype: A junction boundary mismatches the germline segment, possibly from a read error. In nucleotides, the CDR3 is TGCGCCAGGAGCCAACCCCAAGAGACCCAGTACTTC. Translation gives CARSQPQETQYF. The rearrangement joins TRBV4-1 to TRBJ2-5, with D unresolved. The CDR3 consists of 12 residues. The germline gives CDR1 MGHRA, CDR2 YSYEKL.

Worth noting for this clonotype: The junction does not match germline at one end; this may be a read error. The chain combines TRBV20-1 with TRBJ2-7, with 7 bases lining up with TRBD1. CDR1 DFQATT and CDR2 SNEGSKA come from the germline V gene (reference sequence). The CDR3 has 13 residues. The CDR3 DNA is TGCACTGCTAATCGGGACAGATCATACGAGCAGTACTTC. Its protein is CTANRDRSYEQYF.

Comment on this clonotype: The junction and the germline gene differ at one end; a read error may be behind it. The V and J genes are TRBV29-1 and TRBJ2-5; weak D call: TRBD1 (6 bases). Looked up from germline, CDR1 is SQVTM and CDR2 is ANQGSEA. The CDR3 loop spans 16 amino acids. CDR3 DNA sequence: TGCGGCGCCAAGCCATACCTCCAGACAGGTCAAGAGGCCCAATACTTC. Translated: CGAKPYLQTGQEAQYF.

This chain uses TRBV5-6 with TRBJ2-1; tentatively, D is TRBD2 (5 bases). Trimming took off 5 bases at V and 1 base at J, with 16 bases between the two ends. The CDR3 is made up of 16 amino acids. Germline values: CDR1 SGHDT, CDR2 YYEEEE. The CDR3 is CASSYGSGSSYNEQFF. The CDR3 DNA is TGTGCCAGCAGTTACGGTAGTGGGAGTTCCTACAATGAGCAGTTCTTC.

The chain couples TRBV4-2 to TRBJ2-5; D is uncertain. This CDR3 is built from 16 residues. V lost 4 bases and J lost 5, with 20 bases in between. The germline CDR1 and CDR2 sequences are LGHNA and YNFKEQ. DNA for the CDR3: TGTGCCAGCAGCCTAGGAGTGGAGACCTATGCGGAGACCCAGTACTTC. It encodes CASSLGVETYAETQYF.

This clonotype was picked up one time. CDR3 amino acids: CSNSLAGQAYEQYF. The CDR3 bases are TGTTCCAACAGCTTGGCCGGACAAGCCTACGAGCAGTACTTC. J is TRBJ2-7 and V is TRBV5-4, with a tentative D call TRBD1 (5 bases). Germline CDR1 SGHNT, CDR2 YYREEE (reference sequence). There are 14 residues in the CDR3.

Details on this clonotype: One junction end disagrees with the germline gene, perhaps due to a read error. This chain links TRBV12-3 or TRBV12-4 with TRBJ1-1; no firm D call. CDR3 length: 12 amino acids. CDR3 nucleotide sequence: TGTGCCAGCAGCGGTTACCCGACTGAAGCTTCCTTC. It specifies CASSGYPTEASF.

Notes on this clonotype: The CDR3 ends on some other residue instead of the conserved phenylalanine or tryptophan, so this is likely a read error. The V call is TRBV11-3, the J call TRBJ2-1; 7 bases are shared with TRBD2. CDR1 and CDR2 (germline): SGHNT, YENEEA. Unmatched junction bases numbered 15, after V lost 7 bases and J lost 3 bases. The CDR3 runs to 17 residues. The CDR3 loop is CASNLIGSSGVYNEQFL. CDR3 sequence (DNA): TGTGCCAGCAACCTCATAGGGAGCAGCGGGGTCTACAATGAGCAGTTCTTA.

As concerns this clonotype: The junction departs from the called germline gene at one end, perhaps through a read error. This chain uses TRBV5-1 with TRBJ2-5, with 9 nucleotides matching TRBD2. CDR1 is SGHRS, CDR2 YFSETQ, per germline. CDR3 length: 17 residues. CDR3 in DNA: TGCGCCAGCAGCATGGGGCTAGCGGGGAGGTGGCAAGGGACCCAGTACTTC. It codes for CASSMGLAGRWQGTQYF.

In the case of this clonotype: One end of the junction does not line up with germline, which may come from a read error. This sequence joins TRBV11-3 and TRBJ1-1; D is uncertain. Germline V gives CDR1 SGHNT, CDR2 YENEEA. The CDR3 has 16 amino acids. DNA for the CDR3: TGTGCCAACAGCTTATTCAGTATCAAGATGAACACTGAAGCTTTCTTT. Protein: CANSLFSIKMNTEAFF.

With regard to this clonotype: A read error may produce the germline difference seen at one junction end. The chain carries TRBV4-3 and TRBJ2-2; 9 positions agree with TRBD1. Germline CDR1 and CDR2: LGHNA and YSLEER. This CDR3 is built from 14 residues. The CDR3 is CARSHRGLAGELFF. The CDR3 DNA follows: TGCGCCAGAAGCCACAGGGGGCTGGCCGGGGAGCTGTTTTTT.

To note about this clonotype: One end of the junction fails to match germline, which may point to a read error. The chain combines TRBV4-1 with TRBJ2-1, with 12 bases fitting TRBD2. The length of the CDR3 is 17 residues. CDR1 is MGHRA, CDR2 YSYEKL, per germline. CDR3 sequence (DNA): TGCGCCTGCAGCCATGAAGCGGCTAGCGGGAGGGCAAATGATCAGTTCTTC. Translating gives CACSHEAASGRANDQFF.

Points on this clonotype: The conserved phenylalanine or tryptophan normally closing the CDR3 is absent here, so this likely arose from a read error. This chain connects TRBV27 to TRBJ2-1; 7 bases match TRBD2. This CDR3 is 15 amino acids long. The germline V gene encodes CDR1 MNHEY and CDR2 SMNVEV (reference sequence). V was pared by 7 bases and J by 9 bases, with 15 bases of the junction left unmatched. DNA for the CDR3: TGTGCCAGCACCCCTAGCGGAGCGGCCTCGGGTGAGCAGTTCTCC. It codes for CASTPSGAASGEQFS.